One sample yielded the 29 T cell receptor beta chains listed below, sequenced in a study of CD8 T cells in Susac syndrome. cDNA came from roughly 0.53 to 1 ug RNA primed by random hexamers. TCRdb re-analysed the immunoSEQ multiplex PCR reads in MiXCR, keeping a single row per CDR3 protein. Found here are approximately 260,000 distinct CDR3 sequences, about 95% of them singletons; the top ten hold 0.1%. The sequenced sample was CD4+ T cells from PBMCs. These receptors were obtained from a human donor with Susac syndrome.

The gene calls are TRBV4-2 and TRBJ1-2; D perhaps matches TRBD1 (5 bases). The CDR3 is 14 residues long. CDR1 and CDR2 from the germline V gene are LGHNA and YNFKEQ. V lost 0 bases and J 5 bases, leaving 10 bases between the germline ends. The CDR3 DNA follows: TGTGCCAGCAGCCAAGATGGCCAGGGATATGGCTACACCTTC. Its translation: CASSQDGQGYGYTF.

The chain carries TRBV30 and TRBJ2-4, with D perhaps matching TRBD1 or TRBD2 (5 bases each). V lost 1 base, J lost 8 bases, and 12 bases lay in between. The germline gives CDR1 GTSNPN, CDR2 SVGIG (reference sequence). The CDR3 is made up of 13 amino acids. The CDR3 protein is CAWSEGTRDIQYF. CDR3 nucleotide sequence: TGTGCCTGGAGTGAGGGGACGAGGGACATTCAGTACTTC.

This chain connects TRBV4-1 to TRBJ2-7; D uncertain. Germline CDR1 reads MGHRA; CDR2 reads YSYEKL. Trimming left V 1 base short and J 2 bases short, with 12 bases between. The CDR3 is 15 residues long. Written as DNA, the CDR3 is TGCGCCAGCAGCCAAGTCCCCCGGGTCACCTACGAGCAGTACTTC. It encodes CASSQVPRVTYEQYF.

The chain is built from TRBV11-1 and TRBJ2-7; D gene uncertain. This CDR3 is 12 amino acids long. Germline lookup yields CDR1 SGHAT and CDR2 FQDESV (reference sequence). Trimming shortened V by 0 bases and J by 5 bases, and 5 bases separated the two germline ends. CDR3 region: CASSLAENEQYF. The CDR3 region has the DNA TGTGCCAGCAGCTTAGCGGAGAACGAGCAGTACTTC.

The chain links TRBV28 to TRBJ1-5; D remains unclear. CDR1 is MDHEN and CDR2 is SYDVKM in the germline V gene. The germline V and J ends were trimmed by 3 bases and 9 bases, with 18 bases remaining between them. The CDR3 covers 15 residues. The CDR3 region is CASSLVVAPWGPQHF. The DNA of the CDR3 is TGTGCCAGCAGTTTGGTGGTCGCACCCTGGGGGCCCCAGCATTTT.

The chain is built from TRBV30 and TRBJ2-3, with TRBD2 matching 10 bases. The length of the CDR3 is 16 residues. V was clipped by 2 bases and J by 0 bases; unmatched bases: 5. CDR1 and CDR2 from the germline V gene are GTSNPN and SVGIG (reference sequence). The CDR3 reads CAWSRGLAESTDTQYF. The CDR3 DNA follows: TGTGCCTGGAGTCGAGGACTAGCGGAGAGCACAGATACGCAGTATTTT.

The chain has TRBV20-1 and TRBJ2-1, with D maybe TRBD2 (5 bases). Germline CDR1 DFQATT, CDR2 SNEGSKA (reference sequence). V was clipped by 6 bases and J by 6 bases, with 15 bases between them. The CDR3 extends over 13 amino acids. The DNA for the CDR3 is TGCAGTGCGGAGGATTTAGCAGCCAATGAGCAGTTCTTC. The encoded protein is CSAEDLAANEQFF.

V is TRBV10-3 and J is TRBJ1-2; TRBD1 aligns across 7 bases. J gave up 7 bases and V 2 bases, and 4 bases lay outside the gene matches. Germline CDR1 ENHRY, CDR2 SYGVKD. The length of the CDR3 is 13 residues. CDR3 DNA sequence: TGTGCCATCAGTGAGGACAGGGCCACTGGCTACACCTTC. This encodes CAISEDRATGYTF.

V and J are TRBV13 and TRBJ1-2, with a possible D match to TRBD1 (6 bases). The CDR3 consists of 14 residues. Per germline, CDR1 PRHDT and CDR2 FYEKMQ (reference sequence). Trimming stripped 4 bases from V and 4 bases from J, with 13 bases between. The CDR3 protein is CASSSNHRAYGYTF. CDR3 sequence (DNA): TGTGCCAGCAGCTCTAACCACAGGGCCTATGGCTACACCTTC.

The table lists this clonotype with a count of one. The CDR3 loop reads CASSLAGYLYNEQFF. DNA of the CDR3: TGCGCCAGCAGCTTGGCCGGATACCTCTACAATGAGCAGTTCTTC. V gene TRBV5-1 combines with J gene TRBJ2-1; D gene ambiguous. Trimming left V 0 bases short and J 3 bases short, with 10 bases between. This CDR3 contains 15 residues. Germline V gives CDR1 SGHRS, CDR2 YFSETQ.

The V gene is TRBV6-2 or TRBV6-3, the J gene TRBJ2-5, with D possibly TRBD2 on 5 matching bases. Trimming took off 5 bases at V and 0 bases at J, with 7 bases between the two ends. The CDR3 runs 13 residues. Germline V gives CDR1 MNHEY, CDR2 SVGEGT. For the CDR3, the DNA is TGTGCCAGCAGTGTGAGGGACCAAGAGACCCAGTACTTC. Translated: CASSVRDQETQYF.

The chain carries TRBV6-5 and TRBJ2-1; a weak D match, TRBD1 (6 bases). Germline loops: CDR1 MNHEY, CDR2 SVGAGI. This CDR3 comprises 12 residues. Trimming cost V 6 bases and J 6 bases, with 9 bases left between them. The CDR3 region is CASRKDSNEQFF. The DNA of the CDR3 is TGTGCCAGCAGGAAGGACAGCAATGAGCAGTTCTTC.

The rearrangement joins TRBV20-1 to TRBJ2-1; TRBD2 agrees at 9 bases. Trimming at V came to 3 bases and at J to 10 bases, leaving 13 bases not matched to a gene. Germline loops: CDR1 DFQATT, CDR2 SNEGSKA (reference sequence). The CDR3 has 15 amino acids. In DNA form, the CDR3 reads TGCAGTGCTAGCTTGTTGCTAGCGGGAAGTTTAGAGCAGTTCTTC. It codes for CSASLLLAGSLEQFF.

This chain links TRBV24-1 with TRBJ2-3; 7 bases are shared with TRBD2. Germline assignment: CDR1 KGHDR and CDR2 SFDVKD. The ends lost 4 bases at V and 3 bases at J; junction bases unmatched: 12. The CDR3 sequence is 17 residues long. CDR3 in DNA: TGTGCCACCAGTGACCGAGGACTAGGGACCGCGACAGATACGCAGTATTTT. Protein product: CATSDRGLGTATDTQYF.

The CDR3 nucleotides read TGCAGCGCTCAGGGACTAGGGCAAGAGACCCAGTACTTC. Protein sequence: CSAQGLGQETQYF. The chain recombines TRBV29-1 with TRBJ2-5, with 8 bases matching TRBD2. J gave up 2 bases and V 7 bases, and 6 bases lay outside the gene matches. The CDR3 runs 13 residues. Germline assignment: CDR1 SQVTM and CDR2 ANQGSEA.

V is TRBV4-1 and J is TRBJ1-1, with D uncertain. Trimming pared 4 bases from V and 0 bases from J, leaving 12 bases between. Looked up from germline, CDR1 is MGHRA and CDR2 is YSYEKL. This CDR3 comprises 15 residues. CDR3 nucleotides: TGCGCCAGCAGCCGCTCCCAACTCATGAACACTGAAGCTTTCTTT. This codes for CASSRSQLMNTEAFF.

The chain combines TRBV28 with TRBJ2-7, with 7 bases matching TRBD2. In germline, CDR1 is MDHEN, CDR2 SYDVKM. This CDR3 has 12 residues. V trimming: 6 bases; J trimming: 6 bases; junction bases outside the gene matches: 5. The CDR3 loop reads CASRTGGLEQYF. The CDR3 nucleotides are TGTGCCAGCAGGACGGGAGGTCTCGAGCAGTACTTC.

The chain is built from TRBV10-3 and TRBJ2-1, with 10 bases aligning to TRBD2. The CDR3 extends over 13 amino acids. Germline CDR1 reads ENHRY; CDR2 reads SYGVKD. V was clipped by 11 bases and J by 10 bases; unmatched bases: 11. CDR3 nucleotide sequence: TGTGCCGCCACCCCTAGCGGGAGTCGGGAGCAGTTCTTC. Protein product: CAATPSGSREQFF.

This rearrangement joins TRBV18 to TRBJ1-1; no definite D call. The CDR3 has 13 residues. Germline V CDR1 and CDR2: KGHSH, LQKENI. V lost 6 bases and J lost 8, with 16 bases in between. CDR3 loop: CASSRGAGSEAFF. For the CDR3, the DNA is TGTGCCAGCTCTCGCGGCGCCGGATCGGAAGCTTTCTTT.

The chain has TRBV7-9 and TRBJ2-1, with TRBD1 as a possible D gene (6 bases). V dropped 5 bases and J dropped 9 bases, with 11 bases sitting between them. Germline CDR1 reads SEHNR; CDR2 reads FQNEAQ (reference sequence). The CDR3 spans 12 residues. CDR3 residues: CASSNRDREQFF. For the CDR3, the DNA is TGTGCCAGCAGCAACAGGGATCGTGAGCAGTTCTTC.

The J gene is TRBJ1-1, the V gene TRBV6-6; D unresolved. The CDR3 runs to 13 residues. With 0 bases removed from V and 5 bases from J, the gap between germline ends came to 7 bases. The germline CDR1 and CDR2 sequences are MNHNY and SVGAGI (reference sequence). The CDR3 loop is CASSYSIGTEAFF. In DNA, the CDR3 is TGTGCCAGCAGTTACTCGATCGGGACTGAAGCTTTCTTT.

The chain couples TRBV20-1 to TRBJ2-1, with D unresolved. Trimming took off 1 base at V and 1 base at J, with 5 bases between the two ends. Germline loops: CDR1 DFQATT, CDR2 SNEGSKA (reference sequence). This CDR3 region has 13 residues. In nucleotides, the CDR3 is TGCAGTGCTAGAGGAGTTTCCTACAATGAGCAGTTCTTC. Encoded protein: CSARGVSYNEQFF.

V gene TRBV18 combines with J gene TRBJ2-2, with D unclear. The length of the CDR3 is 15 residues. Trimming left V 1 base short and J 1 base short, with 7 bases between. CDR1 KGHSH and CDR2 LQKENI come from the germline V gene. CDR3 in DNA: TGTGCCAGCTCACCACGGTTGGGGAACACCGGGGAGCTGTTTTTT. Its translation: CASSPRLGNTGELFF. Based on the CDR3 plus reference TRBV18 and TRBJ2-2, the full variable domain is NAGVMQNPRHLVRRRGQEARLRCSPMKGHSHVYWYRQLPEEGLKFMVYLQKENIIDESGMPKERFSAEFPKEGPSILRIQQVVRGDSAAYFCASSPRLGNTGELFFGEGSRLTVL.

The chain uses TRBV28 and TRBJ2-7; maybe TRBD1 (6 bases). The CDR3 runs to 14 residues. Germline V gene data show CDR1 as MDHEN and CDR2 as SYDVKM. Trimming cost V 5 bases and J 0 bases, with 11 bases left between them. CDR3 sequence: CASSPGQFSYEQYF. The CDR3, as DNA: TGTGCCAGCAGTCCCGGACAGTTCTCCTACGAGCAGTACTTC.

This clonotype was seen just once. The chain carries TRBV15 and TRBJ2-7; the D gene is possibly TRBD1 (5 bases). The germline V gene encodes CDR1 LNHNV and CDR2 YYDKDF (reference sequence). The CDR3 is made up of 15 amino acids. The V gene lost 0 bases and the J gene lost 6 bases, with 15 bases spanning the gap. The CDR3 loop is CATSRDLAGQGEQYF. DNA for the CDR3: TGTGCCACCAGCAGAGATCTGGCAGGGCAGGGCGAGCAGTACTTC.

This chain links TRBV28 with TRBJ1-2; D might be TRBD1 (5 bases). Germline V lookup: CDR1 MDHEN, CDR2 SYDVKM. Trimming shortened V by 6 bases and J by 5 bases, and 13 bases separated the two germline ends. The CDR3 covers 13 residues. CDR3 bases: TGTGCCAGCAGGTCATTTCAGGGTTATGGCTACACCTTC. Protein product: CASRSFQGYGYTF.

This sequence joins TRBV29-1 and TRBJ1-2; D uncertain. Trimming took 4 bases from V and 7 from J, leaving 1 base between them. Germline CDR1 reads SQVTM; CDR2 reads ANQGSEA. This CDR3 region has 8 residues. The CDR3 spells CSVGGYTF. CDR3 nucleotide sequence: TGCAGCGTTGGTGGCTACACCTTC.

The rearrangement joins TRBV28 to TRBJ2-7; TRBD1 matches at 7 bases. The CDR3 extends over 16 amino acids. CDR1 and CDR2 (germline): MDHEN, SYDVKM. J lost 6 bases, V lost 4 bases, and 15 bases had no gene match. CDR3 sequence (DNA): TGTGCCAGCAGTTCAGGACAGGAGGTATTAGATGGCGAGCAGTACTTC. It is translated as CASSSGQEVLDGEQYF.

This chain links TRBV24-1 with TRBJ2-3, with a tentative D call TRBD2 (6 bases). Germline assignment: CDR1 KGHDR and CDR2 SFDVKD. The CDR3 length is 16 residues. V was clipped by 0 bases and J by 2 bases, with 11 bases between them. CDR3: CATSDLSSGVTDTQYF. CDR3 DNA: TGTGCCACCAGTGATTTGTCGTCGGGGGTCACAGATACGCAGTATTTT.